What follows is one T cell receptor beta chain and its context. This entry is derived from a study of blood T cell repertoires in COVID-19. V gave up 6 bases and J gave up 7 bases, with 15 bases separating them. CDR1 and CDR2 from the germline V gene are MNHEY and SMNVEV (reference sequence). The CDR3 is 13 residues long. Profiling relied on immunoSEQ multiplex PCR, and the TCRdb table lists in-frame clones only, not all of them. The sample has 250,000 to 300,000 clones, approximately 86% seen once. Sequencing was carried out using PBMCs or T cells enriched from blood (not recorded which). This sequence was found in a woman in her twenties or thirties who had recovered from COVID-19. The genes are TRBV27 and TRBJ1-2; TRBD1 is a possible D gene (5 bases). CDR3 residues: CASSSGPRGGYTF. CDR3 DNA sequence: TGTGCCAGCAGCTCCGGGCCTAGGGGTGGCTACACCTTC.